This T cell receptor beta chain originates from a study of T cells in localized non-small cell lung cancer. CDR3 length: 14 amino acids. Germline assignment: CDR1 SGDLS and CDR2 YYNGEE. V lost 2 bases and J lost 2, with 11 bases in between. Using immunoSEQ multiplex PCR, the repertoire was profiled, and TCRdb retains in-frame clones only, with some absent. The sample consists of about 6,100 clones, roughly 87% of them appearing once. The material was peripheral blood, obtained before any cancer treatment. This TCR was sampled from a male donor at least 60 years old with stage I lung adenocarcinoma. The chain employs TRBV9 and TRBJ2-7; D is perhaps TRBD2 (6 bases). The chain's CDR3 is CASSVGTLTYEQYF. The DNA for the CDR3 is TGTGCCAGCAGCGTGGGGACTCTGACCTACGAGCAGTACTTC.